This T cell receptor (beta chain) stems from a study of blood T cells in healthy people across ages. The use of a sample-barcoded 5' primer and a J-beta primer mix characterized a second PCR of 7 to 11 cycles. One entry per CDR3 protein, called by TCRdb with MiXCR from the 5' RACE reads. The table records 600,000 or so distinct CDR3 sequences, approximately 30% of them present only once. Whole-study results and caveats: When set beside aged donors, long-lived donors presented more naive CD4+ cells and higher diversity. Diversity estimates from one million T cells were considered underestimates.

The study recruited healthy Caucasian donors from Russia who were aged about 6 to 100. Each donor supplied 8 to 10 milliliters of peripheral blood. In regard to this clonotype: The antigen remains undetermined.

CDR1 SGHDT and CDR2 YYEEEE come from the germline V gene. The V and J ends lost 3 bases and 2 bases respectively, with 18 bases between them. This CDR3 is built from 18 residues. The receptor was derived from an elderly woman in good health. V gene TRBV5-6 combines with J gene TRBJ2-6, with D maybe TRBD2 (6 bases). Input material: blood. DNA of the CDR3: TGTGCCAGCAGCTCGGACGGTATCTGGGGGGCTGGGGCCAACGTCCTGACTTTC. This encodes CASSSDGIWGAGANVLTF.